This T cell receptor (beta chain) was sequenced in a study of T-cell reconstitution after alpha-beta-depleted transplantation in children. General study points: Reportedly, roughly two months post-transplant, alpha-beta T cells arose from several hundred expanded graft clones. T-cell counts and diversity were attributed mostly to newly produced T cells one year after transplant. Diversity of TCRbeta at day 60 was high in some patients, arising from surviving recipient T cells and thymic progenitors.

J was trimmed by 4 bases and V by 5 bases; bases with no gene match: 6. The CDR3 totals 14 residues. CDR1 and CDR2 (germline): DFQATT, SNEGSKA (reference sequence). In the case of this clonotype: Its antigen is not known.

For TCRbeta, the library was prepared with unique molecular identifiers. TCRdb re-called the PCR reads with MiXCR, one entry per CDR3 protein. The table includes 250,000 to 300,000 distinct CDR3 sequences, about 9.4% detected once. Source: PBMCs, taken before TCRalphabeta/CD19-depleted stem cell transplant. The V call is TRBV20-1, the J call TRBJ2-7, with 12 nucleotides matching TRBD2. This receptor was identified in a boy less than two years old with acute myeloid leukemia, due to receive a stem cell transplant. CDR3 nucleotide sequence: TGCAGTGCTTCGAGACTAGCGGGGGCGTACGAGCAGTACTTC. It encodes CSASRLAGAYEQYF.